This is a list of T cell receptor beta chains from one sample in a study of shared T cell receptors in the human thymus. The protocol was immunoSEQ multiplex PCR, while the TCRdb copy is restricted to in-frame clones and leaves out a portion. The table includes about 380,000 clones, approximately 95% detected once. Sample: thymocytes. The receptors originated from a human donor. Each CDR3 is given with its conserved first and last residue. Fields, in order: J gene, V gene, D gene, clone size, CDR3 protein, CDR3 DNA. The D gene is left open where the match is weak. Some rows mark clone size as missing; the rest say once, few, many or name a class of expanded clone.

>TRBJ1-2|TRBV15|-|-
CATTDLGANRYTF
TGTGCCACAACCGATTTGGGGGCAAATCGCTACACCTTC
>TRBJ2-1|TRBV30|TRBD1|-
CAWSARGGAIQFF
TGTGCCTGGAGTGCGAGAGGGGGCGCAATTCAGTTCTTC
>TRBJ2-7|TRBV10-2|-|-
CASSEWTQDPSSYEQYF
TGCGCCAGCAGTGAGTGGACCCAGGACCCGAGCTCCTACGAGCAGTACTTC
>TRBJ2-5|TRBV4-1|-|-
CASSQEHRTSETQYF
TGCGCCAGCAGCCAAGAGCACAGGACTTCGGAAACCCAGTACTTC
>TRBJ1-1|TRBV6-5|TRBD1|-
CASSSQGPYTEAFF
TGTGCCAGCAGTTCACAGGGGCCCTACACTGAAGCTTTCTTT
>TRBJ2-7|TRBV19|-|once
CASSRGGKDEQYF
TGTGCCAGTAGTCGAGGGGGTAAGGACGAGCAGTACTTC
>TRBJ2-2|TRBV7-2|TRBD2|-
CASSFGVWGLAGYTGELFF
TGTGCCAGCAGCTTCGGGGTATGGGGACTAGCGGGATATACCGGGGAGCTGTTTTTT
>TRBJ2-4|TRBV5-1|TRBD1|-
CASSPGTGVTIGVAVLAKNIQYF
TGCGCCAGCAGCCCCGGGACAGGGGTTACCATTGGGGTAGCGGTTTTAGCCAAAAACATTCAGTACTTC
>TRBJ2-1|TRBV6-1|-|once
CASSEAGRALNEQFF
TGTGCCAGCAGTGAAGCGGGCAGGGCCCTTAATGAGCAGTTCTTC
>TRBJ2-3|TRBV7-2|-|-
CASSFPHHLEPTDTQYF
TGTGCCAGCAGCTTCCCTCACCACCTCGAACCCACAGATACGCAGTATTTT
>TRBJ1-2|TRBV10-1|-|-
CASSRSGINYGYTF
TGCGCCAGTTCCCGTTCAGGGATTAACTATGGCTACACCTTC
>TRBJ1-1|TRBV29-1|-|-
CSPKYLVGTEAFF
TGCAGCCCTAAATATCTAGTTGGCACTGAAGCTTTCTTT
>TRBJ2-1|TRBV5-5|TRBD2|-
CASSLEGRDEQFF
TGTGCCAGCAGCTTGGAGGGGAGGGATGAGCAGTTCTTC
>TRBJ1-4|TRBV6-1|-|-
CASSGAGGNPLNEKLFF
TGTGCCAGCAGTGGAGCGGGGGGGAATCCTCTTAATGAAAAACTGTTTTTT
>TRBJ2-3|TRBV27|-|-
CASRGGTDTQYF
TGTGCCAGCAGAGGGGGAACAGATACGCAGTATTTT
>TRBJ1-5|TRBV5-4|-|-
CASSLGRDQPQHF
TGTGCCAGCAGCTTAGGAAGGGATCAGCCCCAGCATTTT
>TRBJ2-7|TRBV5-6|-|-
CASSSPWAFGPYEQYF
TGTGCCAGCAGCTCCCCCTGGGCATTTGGCCCCTACGAGCAGTACTTC
>TRBJ2-7|TRBV14|TRBD1|-
CASSQGQGPFEQYF
TGTGCCAGCAGCCAGGGACAGGGGCCCTTCGAGCAGTACTTC
>TRBJ2-1|TRBV7-2|-|-
CASSLVRAGQFF
TGTGCCAGCAGCTTAGTTCGGGCTGGGCAGTTCTTC
>TRBJ1-1|TRBV28|-|-
CASSLGGKGRRGEAFF
TGTGCCAGCAGTTTGGGGGGGAAGGGGCGCCGGGGTGAAGCTTTCTTT
>TRBJ2-2|TRBV5-4|TRBD2|once
CASSLLASGRGTGELFF
TGTGCCAGCAGCTTGTTGGCTAGCGGGAGAGGTACCGGGGAGCTGTTTTTT
>TRBJ1-2|TRBV28|-|-
CASSVPIYAFDYGYTF
TGTGCCAGCAGTGTACCTATCTACGCCTTTGACTATGGCTACACCTTC
>TRBJ2-3|TRBV9|-|-
CASSVGVGAVGGPDTQYF
TGTGCCAGCAGCGTAGGGGTAGGGGCGGTTGGGGGCCCAGATACGCAGTATTTT
>TRBJ2-1|TRBV18|TRBD2|-
CASSPPRLAGDEQFF
TGTGCCAGCTCACCACCGAGACTAGCGGGAGATGAGCAGTTCTTC
>TRBJ1-4|TRBV28|-|few
CASTRFDEKLFF
TGTGCCAGCACGAGATTTGATGAAAAACTGTTTTTT
>TRBJ1-5|TRBV15|-|-
CATSREWANQPQHF
TGTGCCACCAGCAGAGAATGGGCGAATCAGCCCCAGCATTTT
>TRBJ2-7|TRBV7-2|TRBD2|-
CASSLGNQREEYEQYF
TGTGCCAGCAGCTTAGGAAACCAGCGGGAGGAATACGAGCAGTACTTC